This T cell receptor (beta chain) was captured in a study of T cell responses to AZD1222 COVID-19 vaccine. Study-wide findings and caveats: There were repertoire samples only from the period after the peak T cell response.

Comments on this clone: Its antigen remains unknown.

Some clones are missing from TCRdb's copy, which holds only in-frame ones; the method was immunoSEQ multiplex PCR. The repertoire holds about 120,000 clones, with 85% to 90% as singletons. Second-dose intervals near 4 or 12 weeks were combined. The sequencing here drew on peripheral blood, taken 28 days after the second AZD1222 dose. This clonotype was sampled from an adult who received the AZD1222 COVID-19 vaccine.

The CDR3 sequence is CASSPLREETQYF. For the CDR3, the DNA is TGTGCCAGCTCACCACTACGGGAAGAGACCCAGTACTTC. This rearrangement joins TRBV18 to TRBJ2-5, with D uncertain. The CDR3 spans 13 residues. Trimming took 1 base from V and 3 from J, leaving 6 bases between them. Germline loops: CDR1 KGHSH, CDR2 LQKENI.